The 20 T cell receptor beta chains presented below share a single source sample, sequenced in a study of OX40 agonist ivuxolimab in advanced cancers. This table comes from immunoSEQ multiplex PCR, and its TCRdb copy is limited to in-frame clones, with some not included. The sample consists of approximately 38,000 clones, roughly four fifths of them appearing once. Sequencing was performed on CD4+ or CD8+ T cells sorted from blood, taken in a trial of the OX40 agonist ivuxolimab. The receptors were gathered from an adult with an advanced solid tumor such as melanoma, head and neck, liver or kidney cancer.

Here the CDR3 reads CASSLRARNTIYF. CDR3 in DNA: TGTGCCAGCAGCTTAAGGGCGAGGAACACCATATATTTT. This chain joins TRBV7-2 and TRBJ1-3; no clear D. Looked up from germline, CDR1 is SGHTA and CDR2 is FQGNSA. The germline V and J ends were trimmed by 2 bases and 7 bases, with 9 bases remaining between them. CDR3 length equals 13 residues.

The chain links TRBV18 to TRBJ2-3; possibly TRBD1 for D (6 bases). The CDR3 contains 16 residues. V lost 4 bases to trimming and J lost 5 bases, with 19 bases between them. In germline, CDR1 is KGHSH, CDR2 LQKENI. Here the CDR3 reads CASSRYPGTPIDTQYF. The CDR3 nucleotides read TGTGCCAGCTCACGATATCCCGGGACACCCATAGATACGCAGTATTTT. Looking up the rest from reference TRBV18 and TRBJ2-3 gives the full variable domain: NAGVMQNPRHLVRRRGQEARLRCSPMKGHSHVYWYRQLPEEGLKFMVYLQKENIIDESGMPKERFSAEFPKEGPSILRIQQVVRGDSAAYFCASSRYPGTPIDTQYFGPGTRLTVL.

In DNA form, the CDR3 reads TGTGCCAGCAGCTTAGGCAGAAACTACGAGCAGTACTTC. Translation gives CASSLGRNYEQYF. The genes are TRBV7-8 and TRBJ2-7; no clear D gene. The germline gives CDR1 SGHVS, CDR2 FQNEAQ. Trimming cost V 1 base and J 3 bases, with 7 bases left between them. The CDR3 is 13 amino acids.

This clone was seen only once. The rearrangement links TRBV7-9 to TRBJ2-7; 9 nucleotides align to TRBD2. CDR1 and CDR2 (germline): SEHNR, FQNEAQ (reference sequence). The CDR3 runs 17 residues. The V and J ends lost 1 base and 5 bases, in that order; junction bases with no gene match: 12. The DNA of the CDR3 is TGTGCCAGCAGCTTAGAGGTTGGGGTACTAGCGGGCGACGAGCAGTACTTC. Translating gives CASSLEVGVLAGDEQYF.

The rearrangement links TRBV19 to TRBJ2-7; TRBD1 matches at 7 bases. Trimming cost V 4 bases and J 0 bases; bases outside gene matches: 6. The CDR3 runs to 15 residues. CDR1 is LNHDA and CDR2 is SQIVND in the germline V gene (reference sequence). In nucleotides, the CDR3 is TGTGCCAGTAGTAAGGCCGGGACAGTCTCCTACGAGCAGTACTTC. Translating it yields CASSKAGTVSYEQYF.

V usage is TRBV6-5 and J usage is TRBJ1-1; D might be TRBD1 (6 bases). The CDR3 consists of 15 residues. Between the trimmed V and J ends, which lost 7 bases and 4 bases, there was a span of 19 bases. CDR1 and CDR2 (germline): MNHEY, SVGAGI. The CDR3 bases are TGTGCCAGCATTCCTTTGGGGGGGCTTGGCACTGAAGCTTTCTTT. Encoded protein: CASIPLGGLGTEAFF.

Details on this clone: One junction end does not reproduce the germline sequence, and a read error may be involved. The V gene is TRBV20-1, the J gene TRBJ2-3; D is uncertain. From germline, CDR1 is DFQATT and CDR2 SNEGSKA (reference sequence). This CDR3 has 11 amino acids. As DNA, the CDR3 is TGCAGTGCTAGACCGACCCTCCGCCCCCATTTT. Protein: CSARPTLRPHF.

The chain joins TRBV28 to TRBJ2-3, with 7 bases identical to TRBD2. This CDR3 comprises 17 residues. Germline CDR1 is MDHEN and CDR2 is SYDVKM. With 4 bases clipped from V and 0 bases from J, the junction kept 10 bases outside the gene matches. In DNA form, the CDR3 reads TGTGCCAGCAGTTCTGGGACTACCTTTCCTAGCACAGATACGCAGTATTTT. It yields the protein CASSSGTTFPSTDTQYF.

This clone was found once. The rearrangement uses TRBV28 and TRBJ1-5; no reliable D call. V was cut by 4 bases and J by 9 bases, with 10 bases left in between. The CDR3 sequence is 12 residues long. The V gene's germline CDR1 is MDHEN and CDR2 SYDVKM. This chain's CDR3 is CASSWGKAPQHF. For the CDR3, the DNA is TGTGCCAGCAGTTGGGGAAAGGCGCCCCAGCATTTT.

The gene calls are TRBV5-8 and TRBJ2-7; tentatively, D is TRBD1 or TRBD2 (5 bases each). This CDR3 is built from 15 residues. The germline V gene encodes CDR1 SGHTS and CDR2 YDEGEE. Between the trimmed V and J ends, which lost 0 bases and 1 base, there was a span of 11 bases. CDR3 protein: CASSLARDPSYEQYF. The CDR3 coding sequence is TGTGCCAGCAGCTTGGCAAGGGACCCTTCCTACGAGCAGTACTTC.

V gene TRBV30 combines with J gene TRBJ2-2; no clear D gene. CDR3 length: 13 amino acids. V lost 0 bases to trimming and J lost 4 bases, with 6 bases between them. Germline V gives CDR1 GTSNPN, CDR2 SVGIG (reference sequence). The CDR3, as DNA: TGTGCCTGGAGTGTATGGGGCACCGGGGAGCTGTTTTTT. As protein: CAWSVWGTGELFF.

The chain links TRBV27 to TRBJ2-7, with D unresolved. The ends were cut back, 6 bases at V and 3 bases at J, with 15 bases in the middle. The CDR3 runs 14 residues. Germline V gene sequence: CDR1 MNHEY, CDR2 SMNVEV (reference sequence). CDR3: CASSRSRLNYEQYF. DNA for the CDR3: TGTGCCAGCAGCCGAAGTCGGCTGAACTACGAGCAGTACTTC.

This clone was seen a few times. The chain is built from TRBV6-1 and TRBJ2-3; no firm D call. This CDR3 region has 12 residues. V lost 8 bases, J lost 2 bases, and 8 bases lay in between. Germline assignment: CDR1 MNHNS and CDR2 SASEGT. The CDR3 region is CASAGYTDTQYF. In DNA, the CDR3 is TGTGCCAGCGCCGGATACACAGATACGCAGTATTTT.

On this clone: The junction and the germline gene differ at one end; a read error may be behind it. The V call is TRBV18, the J call TRBJ2-3, with D uncertain. The CDR3 is 13 residues long. The V gene's germline CDR1 is KGHSH and CDR2 LQKENI. This CDR3 is CASSSPSTDTQYF. The CDR3 DNA is TGTGCCAGCTCATCACCTAGCACAGATACGCAGTATTTT.

CDR3 DNA sequence: TGTGCCAGCAGGGTATCTAGCGGGAGCGTTATCAGTAGCTACGAGCAGTACTTC. Translation gives CASRVSSGSVISSYEQYF. The chain carries TRBV2 and TRBJ2-7; 10 bases line up with TRBD2. With V trimmed by 6 bases and J by 3 bases, 17 bases remained unmatched. This CDR3 is built from 18 residues. CDR1 and CDR2 (germline): SNHLY, FYNNEI. Full variable domain (missing parts from reference TRBV2 and TRBJ2-7): EPEVTQTPSHQVTQMGQEVILRCVPISNHLYFYWYRQILGQKVEFLVSFYNNEISEKSEIFDDQFSVERPDGSNFTLKIRSTKLEDSAMYFCASRVSSGSVISSYEQYFGPGTRLTVT.

The chain is built from TRBV27 and TRBJ1-6, with TRBD1 matching over 9 bases. From germline, CDR1 is MNHEY and CDR2 SMNVEV (reference sequence). This CDR3 has 16 residues. The V and J ends lost 7 bases and 6 bases, in that order; junction bases with no gene match: 10. The chain's CDR3 is CASTSGQGLGNSPLHF. The DNA for the CDR3 is TGTGCCAGCACCTCGGGACAGGGTTTGGGTAATTCACCCCTCCACTTT.

The chain joins TRBV20-1 to TRBJ1-1; a possible D gene is TRBD1 (6 bases). V was pared by 7 bases and J by 7 bases, with 13 bases between. There are 11 residues in the CDR3. The germline gives CDR1 DFQATT, CDR2 SNEGSKA (reference sequence). For the CDR3, the DNA is TGCAGTGGGAGGGGGTTTGTTGAAGCTTTCTTT. Translating it yields CSGRGFVEAFF.

The chain couples TRBV6-4 to TRBJ1-4; D is uncertain. V was cut by 2 bases and J by 6 bases, with 16 bases left in between. The CDR3 has 16 residues. The germline V gene has CDR1 MRHNA and CDR2 SNTAGT. The CDR3 region is CASSDPLAGTDEKLFF. The CDR3 DNA reads TGTGCCAGCAGTGACCCGCTGGCGGGCACGGATGAAAAACTGTTTTTT.

This clone was counted a single time. The rearrangement links TRBV7-8 to TRBJ1-3; D possibly corresponds to TRBD1 (6 bases). The CDR3 has 13 amino acids. Germline assignment: CDR1 SGHVS and CDR2 FQNEAQ. Trimming took 10 bases from V and 2 from J, leaving 12 bases between them. DNA of the CDR3: TGTGCCACGAATACAGGGCCTGGAAACACCATATATTTT. This gives the protein CATNTGPGNTIYF.

The rearrangement uses TRBV5-4 and TRBJ2-1; D is unclear. The CDR3 is 13 residues long. The V end was cut by 0 bases, the J end by 8 bases, with 9 bases between. Germline CDR1 and CDR2: SGHNT and YYREEE (reference sequence). The CDR3 DNA reads TGTGCCAGCAGCTTGGGCAATCAGGATGAGCAGTTCTTC. Translated: CASSLGNQDEQFF.